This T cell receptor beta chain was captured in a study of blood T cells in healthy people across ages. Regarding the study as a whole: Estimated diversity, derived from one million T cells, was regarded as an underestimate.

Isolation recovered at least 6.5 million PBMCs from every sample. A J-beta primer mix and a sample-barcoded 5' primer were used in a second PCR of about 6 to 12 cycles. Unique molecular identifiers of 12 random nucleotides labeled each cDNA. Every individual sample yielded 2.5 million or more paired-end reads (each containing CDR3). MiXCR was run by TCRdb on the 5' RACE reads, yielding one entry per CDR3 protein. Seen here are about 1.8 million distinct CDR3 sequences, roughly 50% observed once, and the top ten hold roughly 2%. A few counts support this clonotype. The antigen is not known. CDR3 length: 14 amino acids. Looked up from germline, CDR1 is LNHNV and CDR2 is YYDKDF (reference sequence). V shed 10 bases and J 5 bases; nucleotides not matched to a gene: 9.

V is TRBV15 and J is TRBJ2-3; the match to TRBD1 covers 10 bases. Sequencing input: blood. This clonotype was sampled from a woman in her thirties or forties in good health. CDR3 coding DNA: TGTGCCATCCGGCGGGACAGGGGAAAAGATACGCAGTATTTT. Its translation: CAIRRDRGKDTQYF.